This TCR beta chain was observed in a study of blood T cell repertoires in COVID-19. In the original analysis: Counts of nucleated cells, estimated from reference gene primer amplification, were obtained. The data were produced by immunoSEQ multiplex PCR, yet TCRdb's version contains in-frame clones alone and is incomplete. V, J and clone size were drawn from that table, and D and trimming were deduced from the DNA. This sample has 120,000 to 150,000 clones, with 88% found just once. CDR1 SGHVS and CDR2 FQNEAQ come from the germline V gene. The V gene lost 5 bases and the J gene lost 0 bases, with 16 bases spanning the gap. This CDR3 region has 16 residues.

The sequence derives from a human donor in a cohort sampled during active COVID-19. Sample: peripheral blood. The rearrangement joins TRBV7-8 to TRBJ1-2, with D maybe TRBD1 (6 bases). The CDR3: CASSLSRGGANYGYTF. In DNA, the CDR3 is TGTGCCAGCAGCCTATCTAGAGGGGGGGCTAACTATGGCTACACCTTC. The full variable domain, with the rest looked up from reference TRBV7-8 and TRBJ1-2, is GAGVSQSPRYKVAKRGQDVALRCDPISGHVSLFWYQQALGQGPEFLTYFQNEAQLDKSGLPSDRFFAERPEGSVSTLKIQRTQQEDSAVYLCASSLSRGGANYGYTFGSGTRLTVV.